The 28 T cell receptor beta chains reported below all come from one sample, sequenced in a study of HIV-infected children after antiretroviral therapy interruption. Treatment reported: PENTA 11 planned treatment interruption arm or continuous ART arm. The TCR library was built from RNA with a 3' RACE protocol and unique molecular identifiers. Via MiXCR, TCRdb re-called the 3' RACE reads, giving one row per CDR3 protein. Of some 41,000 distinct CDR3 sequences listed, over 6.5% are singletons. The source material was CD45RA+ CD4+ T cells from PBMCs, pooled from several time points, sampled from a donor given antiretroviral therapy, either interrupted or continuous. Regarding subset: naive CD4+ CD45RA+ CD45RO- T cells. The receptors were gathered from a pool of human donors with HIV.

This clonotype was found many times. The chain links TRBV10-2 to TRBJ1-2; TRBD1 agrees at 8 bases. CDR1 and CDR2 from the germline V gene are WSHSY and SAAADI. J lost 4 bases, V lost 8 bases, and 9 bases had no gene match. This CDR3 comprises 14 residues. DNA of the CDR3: TGCGCCAGCGTTGGACAGGGACAAGGCTATGGCTACACCTTC. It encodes CASVGQGQGYGYTF.

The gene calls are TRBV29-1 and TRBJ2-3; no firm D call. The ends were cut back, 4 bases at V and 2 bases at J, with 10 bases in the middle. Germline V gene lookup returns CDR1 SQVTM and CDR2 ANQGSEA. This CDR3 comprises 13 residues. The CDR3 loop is CSVGSRLTDTQYF. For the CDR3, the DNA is TGCAGCGTTGGTAGTCGCCTCACAGATACGCAGTATTTT.

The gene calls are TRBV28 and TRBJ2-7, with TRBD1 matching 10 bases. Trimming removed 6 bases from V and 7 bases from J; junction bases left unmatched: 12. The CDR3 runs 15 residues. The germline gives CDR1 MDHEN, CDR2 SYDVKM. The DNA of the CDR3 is TGTGCCAGCAGCTCTACTGGGACAGGGGCAGGGGAGCAGTACTTC. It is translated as CASSSTGTGAGEQYF.

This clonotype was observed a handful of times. In nucleotides, the CDR3 is TGTGCCAGCAGCTTGACAGACGGAAACACCATATATTTT. Protein sequence: CASSLTDGNTIYF. The chain couples TRBV7-9 to TRBJ1-3; maybe TRBD1 (5 bases). The CDR3 has 13 amino acids. V lost 3 bases and J 4 bases, leaving 7 bases between the germline ends. Germline V gene data show CDR1 as SEHNR and CDR2 as FQNEAQ (reference sequence).

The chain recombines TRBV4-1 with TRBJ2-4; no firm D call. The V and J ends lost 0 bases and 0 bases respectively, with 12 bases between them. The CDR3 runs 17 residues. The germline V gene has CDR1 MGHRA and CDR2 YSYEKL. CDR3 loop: CASSQEELKKAKNIQYF. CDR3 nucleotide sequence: TGCGCCAGCAGCCAAGAGGAGTTAAAGAAAGCCAAAAACATTCAGTACTTC.

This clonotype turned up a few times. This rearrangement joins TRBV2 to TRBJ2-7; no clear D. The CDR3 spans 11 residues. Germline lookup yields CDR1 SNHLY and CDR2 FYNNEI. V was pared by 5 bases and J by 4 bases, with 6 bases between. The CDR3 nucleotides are TGTGCCAGCAGTCTGGTTTACGAGCAGTACTTC. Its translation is CASSLVYEQYF. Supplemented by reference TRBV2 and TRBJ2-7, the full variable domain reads EPEVTQTPSHQVTQMGQEVILRCVPISNHLYFYWYRQILGQKVEFLVSFYNNEISEKSEIFDDQFSVERPDGSNFTLKIRSTKLEDSAMYFCASSLVYEQYFGPGTRLTVT.

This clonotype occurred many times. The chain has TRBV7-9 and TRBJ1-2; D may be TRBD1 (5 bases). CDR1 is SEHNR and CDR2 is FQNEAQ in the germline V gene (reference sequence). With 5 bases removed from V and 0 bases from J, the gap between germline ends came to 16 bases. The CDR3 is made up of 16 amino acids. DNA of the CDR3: TGTGCCAGCAGCCTAGAGAGGGGCACCCCTAACTATGGCTACACCTTC. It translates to CASSLERGTPNYGYTF.

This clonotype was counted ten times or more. DNA of the CDR3: TGTGCCAGTAGTACGACTAGCGGGAGGAATGAGCAGTTCTTC. Amino acid sequence: CASSTTSGRNEQFF. This sequence joins TRBV19 and TRBJ2-1, with 13 bases aligning to TRBD2. Germline-derived CDR1 and CDR2 are LNHDA and SQIVND (reference sequence). V lost 4 bases to trimming and J lost 7 bases; unmatched junction nucleotides: 1. There are 14 residues in the CDR3. The variable domain in full, with the rest retrieved from reference TRBV19 and TRBJ2-1, is DGGITQSPKYLFRKEGQNVTLSCEQNLNHDAMYWYRQDPGQGLRLIYYSQIVNDFQKGDIAEGYSVSREKKESFPLTVTSAQKNPTAFYLCASSTTSGRNEQFFGPGTRLTVL.

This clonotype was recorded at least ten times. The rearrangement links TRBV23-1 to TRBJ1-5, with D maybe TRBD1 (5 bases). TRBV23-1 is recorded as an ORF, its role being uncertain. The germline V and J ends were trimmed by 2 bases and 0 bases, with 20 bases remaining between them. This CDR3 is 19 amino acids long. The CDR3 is CASSQDRRDYYYSNQPQHF. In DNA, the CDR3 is TGCGCCAGCAGTCAAGACAGACGAGACTACTATTATAGCAATCAGCCCCAGCATTTT.

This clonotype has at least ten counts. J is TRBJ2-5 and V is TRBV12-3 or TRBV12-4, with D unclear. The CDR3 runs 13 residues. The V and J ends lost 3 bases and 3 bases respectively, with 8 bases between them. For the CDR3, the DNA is TGTGCCAGCAGTTTCTCCCAGAAAGAGACCCAGTACTTC. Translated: CASSFSQKETQYF.

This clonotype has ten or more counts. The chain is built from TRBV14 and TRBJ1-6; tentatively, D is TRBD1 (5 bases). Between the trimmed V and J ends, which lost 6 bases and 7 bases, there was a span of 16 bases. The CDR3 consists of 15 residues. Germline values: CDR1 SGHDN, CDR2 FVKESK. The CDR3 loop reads CASRSSGGENSPLHF. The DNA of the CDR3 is TGTGCCAGCAGGAGTTCTGGGGGAGAAAATTCACCCCTCCACTTT.

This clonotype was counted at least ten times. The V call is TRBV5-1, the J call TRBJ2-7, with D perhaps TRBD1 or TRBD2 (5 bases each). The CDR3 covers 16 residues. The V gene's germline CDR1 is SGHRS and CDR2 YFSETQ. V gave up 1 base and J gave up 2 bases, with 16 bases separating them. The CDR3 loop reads CASSLYGTKLPYEQYF. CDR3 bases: TGCGCCAGCAGCTTGTACGGGACCAAACTCCCCTACGAGCAGTACTTC. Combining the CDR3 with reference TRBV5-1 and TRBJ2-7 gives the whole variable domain KAGVTQTPRYLIKTRGQQVTLSCSPISGHRSVSWYQQTPGQGLQFLFEYFSETQRNKGNFPGRFSGRQFSNSRSEMNVSTLELGDSALYLCASSLYGTKLPYEQYFGPGTRLTVT.

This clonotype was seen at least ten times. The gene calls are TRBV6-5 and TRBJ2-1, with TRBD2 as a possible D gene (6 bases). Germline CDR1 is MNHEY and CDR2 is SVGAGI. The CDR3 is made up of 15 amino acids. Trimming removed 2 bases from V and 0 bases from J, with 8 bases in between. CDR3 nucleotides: TGTGCCAGCAGTTACGTCGGGAGCTCCTACAATGAGCAGTTCTTC. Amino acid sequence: CASSYVGSSYNEQFF.

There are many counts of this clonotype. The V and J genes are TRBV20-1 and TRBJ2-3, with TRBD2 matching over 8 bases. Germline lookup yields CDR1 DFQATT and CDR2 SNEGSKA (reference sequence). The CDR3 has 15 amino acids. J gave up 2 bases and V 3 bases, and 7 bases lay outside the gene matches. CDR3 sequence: CSASVAGYFTDTQYF. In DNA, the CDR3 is TGCAGTGCTAGCGTAGCGGGGTATTTCACAGATACGCAGTATTTT.

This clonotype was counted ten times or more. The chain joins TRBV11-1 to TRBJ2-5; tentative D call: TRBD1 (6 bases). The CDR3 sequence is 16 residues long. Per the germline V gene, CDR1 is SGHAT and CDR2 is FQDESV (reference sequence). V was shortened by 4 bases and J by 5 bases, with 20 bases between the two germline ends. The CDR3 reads CASSSPTGLGAETQYF. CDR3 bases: TGTGCCAGCAGCTCCCCAACAGGGTTGGGAGCGGAGACCCAGTACTTC.

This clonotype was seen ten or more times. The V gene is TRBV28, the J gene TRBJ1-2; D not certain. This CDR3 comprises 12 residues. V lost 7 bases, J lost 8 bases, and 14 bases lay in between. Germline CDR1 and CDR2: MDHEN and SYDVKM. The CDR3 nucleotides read TGTGCCAGCACGTCAGACACCCAGGGCTACACCTTC. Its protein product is CASTSDTQGYTF.

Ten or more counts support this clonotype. CDR3 sequence reads: CASSYRGTSLISGANVLTF. Here the CDR3 DNA reads TGCGCCAGCAGCTACAGGGGTACCAGTCTTATCTCTGGGGCCAACGTCCTGACTTTC. The genes are TRBV5-1 and TRBJ2-6, with 7 bases identical to TRBD1. Germline V gives CDR1 SGHRS, CDR2 YFSETQ. CDR3 length: 19 amino acids. Trimming removed 3 bases from V and 0 bases from J; junction bases left unmatched: 12.

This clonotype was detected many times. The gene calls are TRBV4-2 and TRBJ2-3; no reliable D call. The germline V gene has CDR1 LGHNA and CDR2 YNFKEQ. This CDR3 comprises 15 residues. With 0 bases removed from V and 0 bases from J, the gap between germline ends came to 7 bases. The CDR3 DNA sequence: TGTGCCAGCAGCCAAGAAGAGCTAAGCACAGATACGCAGTATTTT. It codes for CASSQEELSTDTQYF.

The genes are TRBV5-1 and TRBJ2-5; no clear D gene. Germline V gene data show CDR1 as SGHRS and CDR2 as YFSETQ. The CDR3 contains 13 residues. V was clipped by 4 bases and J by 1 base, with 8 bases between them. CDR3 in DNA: TGCGCCAGCAGCAAGGGCACCCAAGAGACCCAGTACTTC. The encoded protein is CASSKGTQETQYF.

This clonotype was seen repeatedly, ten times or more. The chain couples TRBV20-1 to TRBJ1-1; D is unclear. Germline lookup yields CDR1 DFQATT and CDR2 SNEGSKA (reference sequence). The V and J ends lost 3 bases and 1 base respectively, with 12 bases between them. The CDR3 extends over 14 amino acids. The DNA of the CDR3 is TGCAGTGCTAGTCTCCCTCCGAGGAACACTGAAGCTTTCTTT. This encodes CSASLPPRNTEAFF.

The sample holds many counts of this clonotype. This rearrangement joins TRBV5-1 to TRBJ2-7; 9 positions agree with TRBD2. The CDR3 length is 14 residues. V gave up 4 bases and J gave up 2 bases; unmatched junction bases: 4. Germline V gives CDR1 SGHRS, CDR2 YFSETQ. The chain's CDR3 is CASSTTSGTYEQYF. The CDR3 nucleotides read TGCGCCAGCAGCACGACTAGCGGAACCTACGAGCAGTACTTC.

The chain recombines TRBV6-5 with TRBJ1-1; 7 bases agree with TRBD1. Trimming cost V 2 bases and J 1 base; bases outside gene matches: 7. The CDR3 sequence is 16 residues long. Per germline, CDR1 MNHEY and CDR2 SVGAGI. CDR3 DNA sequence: TGTGCCAGCAGTTACGGGGGACAGTTCACGAACACTGAAGCTTTCTTT. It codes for CASSYGGQFTNTEAFF.

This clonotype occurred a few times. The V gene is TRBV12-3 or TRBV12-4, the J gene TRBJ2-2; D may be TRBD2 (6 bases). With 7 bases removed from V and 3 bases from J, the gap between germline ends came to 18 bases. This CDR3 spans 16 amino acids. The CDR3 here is CASTSDNGEDTGELFF. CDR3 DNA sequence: TGTGCCAGCACCTCCGACAACGGGGAGGACACCGGGGAGCTGTTTTTT.

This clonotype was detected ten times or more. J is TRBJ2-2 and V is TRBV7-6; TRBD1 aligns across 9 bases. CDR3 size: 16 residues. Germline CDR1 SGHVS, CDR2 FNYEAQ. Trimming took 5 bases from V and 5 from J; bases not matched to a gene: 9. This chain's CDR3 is CASSTHRGRWTGELFF. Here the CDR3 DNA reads TGTGCCAGCAGCACTCACAGGGGGCGTTGGACCGGGGAGCTGTTTTTT.

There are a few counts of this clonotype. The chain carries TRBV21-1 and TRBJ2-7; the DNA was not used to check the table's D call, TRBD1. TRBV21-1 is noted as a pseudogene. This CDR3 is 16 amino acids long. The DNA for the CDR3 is TGTGCCAGCAGCAAAGGGAGGCCGGACACCACCTACGAGCAGTACTTC. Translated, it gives CASSKGRPDTTYEQYF.

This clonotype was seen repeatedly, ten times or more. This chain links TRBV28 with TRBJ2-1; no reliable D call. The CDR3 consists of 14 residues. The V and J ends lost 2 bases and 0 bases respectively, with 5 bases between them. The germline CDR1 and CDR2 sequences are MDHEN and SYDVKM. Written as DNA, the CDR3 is TGTGCCAGCAGTTTACCCGGCTCCTACAATGAGCAGTTCTTC. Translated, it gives CASSLPGSYNEQFF. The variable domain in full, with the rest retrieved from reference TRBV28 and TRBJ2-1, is DVKVTQSSRYLVKRTGEKVFLECVQDMDHENMFWYRQDPGLGLRLIYFSYDVKMKEKGDIPEGYSVSREKKERFSLILESASTNQTSMYLCASSLPGSYNEQFFGPGTRLTVL.

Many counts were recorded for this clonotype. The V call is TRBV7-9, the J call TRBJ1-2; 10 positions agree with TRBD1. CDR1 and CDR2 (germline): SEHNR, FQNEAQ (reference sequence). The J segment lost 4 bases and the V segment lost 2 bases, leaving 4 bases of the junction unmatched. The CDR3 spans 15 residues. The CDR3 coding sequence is TGTGCCAGCAGCTTATCGGGACAGGGGCCCTATGGCTACACCTTC. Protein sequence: CASSLSGQGPYGYTF.

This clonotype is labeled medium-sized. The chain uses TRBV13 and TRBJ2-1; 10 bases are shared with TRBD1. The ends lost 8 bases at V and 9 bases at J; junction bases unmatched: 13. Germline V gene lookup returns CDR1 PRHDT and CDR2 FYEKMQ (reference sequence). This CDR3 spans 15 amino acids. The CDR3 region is CASSLDGTGDAEQFF. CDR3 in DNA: TGTGCCAGCTCTCTCGACGGGACAGGGGATGCTGAGCAGTTCTTC.